These 20 T cell receptor beta chains were sequenced from one sample in a study of cytomegalovirus exposure and HLA in healthy donors. The PCR contained 60 Vbeta and 13 Jbeta primers. TCRdb's copy holds only in-frame clones and misses some; the assay was immunoSEQ multiplex PCR. The sample consists of approximately 69,000 clones, approximately 74% of them appearing once. The sequencing sample was made of PBMCs. These receptors were obtained from a woman aged 30 to 39 in good health and CMV-seropositive.

A few counts support this clone. In DNA form, the CDR3 reads TGTGCCAGCAGTGATGAGTTAGGGGTCACCACAGATACGCAGTATTTT. Translated, it gives CASSDELGVTTDTQYF. V is TRBV2 and J is TRBJ2-3; tentatively, D is TRBD1 (5 bases). V was shortened by 3 bases and J by 2 bases, with 15 bases between the two germline ends. The CDR3 spans 16 residues. Germline V gene data show CDR1 as SNHLY and CDR2 as FYNNEI.

This chain connects TRBV7-2 to TRBJ2-7; 9 bases map to TRBD2. Looked up from germline, CDR1 is SGHTA and CDR2 is FQGNSA. V shed 6 bases, J shed 7 bases, and the junction held 7 bases outside the gene matches. The CDR3 is made up of 13 amino acids. The CDR3 spells CASSYSGSREQYF. In nucleotides, the CDR3 is TGTGCCAGCAGTTATAGCGGGAGTCGGGAGCAGTACTTC.

The gene calls are TRBV30 and TRBJ1-1, with D perhaps TRBD1 (6 bases). Looked up from germline, CDR1 is GTSNPN and CDR2 is SVGIG (reference sequence). This CDR3 has 13 amino acids. Trimming stripped 3 bases from V and 1 base from J, with 9 bases between. This CDR3 is CAWSLTGNTEAFF. The CDR3 DNA follows: TGTGCCTGGAGCTTGACAGGGAACACTGAAGCTTTCTTT.

The table lists this clone with a count of one. The chain recombines TRBV5-6 with TRBJ1-1; possibly TRBD1 for D (5 bases). This CDR3 region has 13 residues. Deletions cut 1 base from V and 6 bases from J, with 10 bases between. The germline V gene has CDR1 SGHDT and CDR2 YYEEEE. For the CDR3, the DNA is TGTGCCAGCAGCTTGAAGGGGTCCGCTGAAGCTTTCTTT. This gives the protein CASSLKGSAEAFF.

J is TRBJ2-7 and V is TRBV5-6, with a weak D call TRBD1 (5 bases). The CDR3 runs to 13 residues. Germline CDR1 reads SGHDT; CDR2 reads YYEEEE. The V and J ends lost 0 bases and 3 bases respectively, with 7 bases between them. The CDR3 spells CASSLGQLYEQYF. In DNA, the CDR3 is TGTGCCAGCAGCTTGGGACAGCTCTACGAGCAGTACTTC.

V usage is TRBV27 and J usage is TRBJ1-2; 7 bases fit TRBD1. CDR1 and CDR2 (germline): MNHEY, SMNVEV (reference sequence). V lost 8 bases to trimming and J lost 7 bases; unmatched junction nucleotides: 13. The length of the CDR3 is 14 residues. CDR3 coding DNA: TGTGCCAGCCCTCGTCCCCAGGGGGAACTTGGCTACACCTTC. Its translation is CASPRPQGELGYTF.

The genes are TRBV7-9 and TRBJ2-1, with TRBD2 matching over 9 bases. Germline CDR1 and CDR2: SEHNR and FQNEAQ (reference sequence). The length of the CDR3 is 15 residues. With V trimmed by 5 bases and J by 9 bases, 11 bases remained unmatched. As DNA, the CDR3 is TGTGCCAGCAGCGCTAGTACAGCGGGAGGAAGTGAGCAGTTCTTC. Amino acid sequence: CASSASTAGGSEQFF.

The rearrangement uses TRBV28 and TRBJ1-5; 7 nucleotides match TRBD1. The junction had 3 bases not matched to a gene; V was cut back by 6 bases and J by 1 base. CDR3 length: 14 amino acids. Per the germline V gene, CDR1 is MDHEN and CDR2 is SYDVKM. DNA of the CDR3: TGTGCCAGCAGAAGACAGGGAAGCAATCAGCCCCAGCATTTT. Translation gives CASRRQGSNQPQHF.

The table lists this clone with a few counts. This chain joins TRBV5-4 and TRBJ2-5; tentative D call: TRBD1 (5 bases). CDR3 length: 15 residues. CDR1 and CDR2 (germline): SGHNT, YYREEE (reference sequence). V was trimmed by 4 bases and J by 2 bases, leaving 15 bases between them. CDR3 coding DNA: TGTGCCAGCAGCCTCTCAGGGTCGAGACAAGAGACCCAGTACTTC. This sequence encodes CASSLSGSRQETQYF.

This clone was seen just once. V gene TRBV4-3 combines with J gene TRBJ2-3; 9 nucleotides agree with TRBD1. Germline V gene lookup returns CDR1 LGHNA and CDR2 YSLEER. V shed 4 bases, J shed 7 bases, and the junction held 15 bases outside the gene matches. The length of the CDR3 is 17 residues. The CDR3 DNA reads TGCGCCAGCAGCCTTTCCGTCCGGGACAGGGCCTCGAATACGCAGTATTTT. Translated: CASSLSVRDRASNTQYF.

V and J are TRBV4-1 and TRBJ1-3; a possible D gene is TRBD1 (5 bases). The CDR3 has 16 amino acids. Germline loops: CDR1 MGHRA, CDR2 YSYEKL. The V end was cut by 5 bases, the J end by 2 bases, with 16 bases between. The CDR3 loop is CASSIQGSKPGNTIYF. In DNA form, the CDR3 reads TGCGCCAGCAGCATCCAGGGCAGTAAGCCTGGAAACACCATATATTTT.

This rearrangement joins TRBV19 to TRBJ1-5, with D possibly matching TRBD1 (5 bases). CDR1 and CDR2 from the germline V gene are LNHDA and SQIVND (reference sequence). The germline V and J ends were trimmed by 1 base and 7 bases, with 8 bases remaining between them. This CDR3 has 13 residues. The CDR3 coding sequence is TGTGCCAGTAGTATAGTTGGGGGGCAGCCCCAGCATTTT. Its protein is CASSIVGGQPQHF.

The V gene is TRBV7-2, the J gene TRBJ2-5, with TRBD2 as a possible D gene (6 bases). This CDR3 comprises 16 residues. V was shortened by 6 bases and J by 3 bases, with 20 bases between the two germline ends. CDR1 and CDR2 from the germline V gene are SGHTA and FQGNSA. This CDR3 reads CASRVASAASKETQYF. For the CDR3, the DNA is TGTGCCAGCAGGGTGGCTAGCGCCGCATCAAAAGAGACCCAGTACTTC.

This clone turned up a few times. This chain connects TRBV29-1 to TRBJ1-1, with TRBD1 as a possible D gene (5 bases). Germline V gene lookup returns CDR1 SQVTM and CDR2 ANQGSEA. V was shortened by 2 bases and J by 4 bases, with 14 bases between the two germline ends. The CDR3 loop spans 14 amino acids. CDR3 DNA sequence: TGCAGCGTTGAATCGGGGGTGATGGGCACTGAAGCTTTCTTT. Encoded protein: CSVESGVMGTEAFF. Looking up the rest from reference TRBV29-1 and TRBJ1-1 gives the full variable domain: SAVISQKPSRDICQRGTSLTIQCQVDSQVTMMFWYRQQPGQSLTLIATANQGSEATYESGFVIDKFPISRPNLTFSTLTVSNMSPEDSSIYLCSVESGVMGTEAFFGQGTRLTVV.

The rearrangement uses TRBV5-1 and TRBJ1-4; the match to TRBD1 covers 7 bases. Germline-derived CDR1 and CDR2 are SGHRS and YFSETQ. V trimming: 4 bases; J trimming: 6 bases; junction bases outside the gene matches: 6. The CDR3 has 14 amino acids. CDR3 amino acids: CASSPTGVDEKLFF. CDR3 in DNA: TGCGCCAGCAGCCCCACAGGGGTAGATGAAAAACTGTTTTTT.

V usage is TRBV4-1 and J usage is TRBJ2-7; tentatively, D is TRBD2 (7 bases). The V gene's germline CDR1 is MGHRA and CDR2 YSYEKL. The germline V and J ends were trimmed by 0 bases and 5 bases, with 17 bases remaining between them. This CDR3 contains 16 residues. CDR3 loop: CASSQDGGQVVNEQYF. The CDR3 coding sequence is TGCGCCAGCAGCCAAGACGGGGGGCAGGTAGTCAACGAGCAGTACTTC.

The chain employs TRBV7-9 and TRBJ2-1; unclear D gene. Germline-derived CDR1 and CDR2 are SEHNR and FQNEAQ (reference sequence). V lost 2 bases, J lost 10 bases, and 12 bases lay in between. This CDR3 has 13 amino acids. In DNA form, the CDR3 reads TGTGCCAGCAGCTTAAGTCTACAGAGAGAGCAGTTCTTC. Its translation: CASSLSLQREQFF.

This chain connects TRBV11-2 to TRBJ2-3; D gene uncertain. The germline V gene has CDR1 SGHAT and CDR2 FQNNGV. With 3 bases removed from V and 0 bases from J, the gap between germline ends came to 10 bases. The CDR3 totals 15 residues. The CDR3 is CASSFNPGSTDTQYF. CDR3 DNA: TGTGCCAGCAGCTTCAATCCCGGGAGCACAGATACGCAGTATTTT.

The CDR3 protein is CASSSGRGGYTF. The CDR3, as DNA: TGTGCCAGCAGTTCCGGGCGGGGTGGCTACACCTTC. This chain uses TRBV27 with TRBJ1-2; D gene uncertain. V lost 4 bases and J lost 7, with 10 bases in between. Germline loops: CDR1 MNHEY, CDR2 SMNVEV (reference sequence). The CDR3 runs 12 residues.

This clone was found a few times. The genes are TRBV28 and TRBJ1-1; weak D call: TRBD1 (6 bases). This CDR3 comprises 12 residues. CDR1 and CDR2 from the germline V gene are MDHEN and SYDVKM. Trimming shortened V by 2 bases and J by 7 bases, and 8 bases separated the two germline ends. CDR3 in amino acids: CASSLLQGEAFF. For the CDR3, the DNA is TGTGCCAGCAGTTTACTACAGGGTGAAGCTTTCTTT.